This is a list of T cell receptor beta chains from one sample in a study of T cells in Graves' hyperthyroidism and ophthalmopathy. Via MiXCR, TCRdb re-called the multiplex PCR reads, giving one row per CDR3 protein. The sample shows over 700,000 distinct CDR3 sequences, 30% to 40% of them seen only once. Sequencing was done on a sample of blood. These receptors came from a woman aged 40 to 55 with Graves' hyperthyroidism. Each CDR3 is given with its conserved first and last residue. The order of the fields is V gene, clone size, D gene, J gene, CDR3 length, CDR3 DNA, CDR3 protein. A D gene is named only where the DNA matches it firmly. Not all rows give a size; the values are once, few, many and, for expanded clones, a class.

V: TRBV10-2; size: many; D: TRBD1; J: TRBJ1-5; length: 15; DNA: TGCGCCAGCAGGGACGGGGCAGACAGGGATCAGCCCCAGCATTTT; CDR3: CASRDGADRDQPQHF
V: TRBV12-3/TRBV12-4; size: many; D: .; J: TRBJ1-2; length: 14; DNA: TGTGCCAGCACCGACCCGGCGGGTAACTATGGCTACACCTTC; CDR3: CASTDPAGNYGYTF
V: TRBV7-9; size: many; D: .; J: TRBJ2-7; length: 14; DNA: TGTGCCAGCAGCTTAGCGGCGGGGACTGACGAGCAGTACTTC; CDR3: CASSLAAGTDEQYF
V: TRBV19; size: once; D: .; J: TRBJ1-1; length: 15; DNA: TGTGCCAGTATAGAGGGGGACGGGGAACCTACTGAAGCTTTCTTT; CDR3: CASIEGDGEPTEAFF
V: TRBV5-4; size: few; D: .; J: TRBJ2-2; length: 16; DNA: TGTGCCAGCAGCAAAATGGGACACGCGAACACCGGGGAGCTGTTTTTT; CDR3: CASSKMGHANTGELFF
V: TRBV9; size: few; D: .; J: TRBJ2-5; length: 13; DNA: TGTGCCAGCAGCGTAGGATTCCAAGAGACCCAGTACTTC; CDR3: CASSVGFQETQYF
V: TRBV10-3; size: .; D: TRBD1; J: TRBJ1-1; length: 15; DNA: TGTGCCAGCAGTTACCCGCGTCAGGGGGATACTGAAGCTTTCTTT; CDR3: CASSYPRQGDTEAFF
V: TRBV10-3; size: many; D: .; J: TRBJ1-1; length: 15; DNA: TGTGCCATCAGTGAGTCGAAGGGGATGAACACTGAAGCTTTCTTT; CDR3: CAISESKGMNTEAFF
V: TRBV10-3; size: .; D: .; J: TRBJ2-7; length: 16; DNA: TGTGCCAGCAGTTACTCGAGACGCCAGGGATACGACGAGCAGTACTTC; CDR3: CASSYSRRQGYDEQYF
V: TRBV7-2; size: .; D: .; J: TRBJ1-5; length: 15; DNA: TGTGCCAGCAGCCCCTTTCCGGGAGCCAATCAGCCCCAGCATTTT; CDR3: CASSPFPGANQPQHF
V: TRBV7-3; size: many; D: .; J: TRBJ1-2; length: 13; DNA: TGTGCCAGCAGCCCATCCGCAGGGATTGGCTACACCTTC; CDR3: CASSPSAGIGYTF